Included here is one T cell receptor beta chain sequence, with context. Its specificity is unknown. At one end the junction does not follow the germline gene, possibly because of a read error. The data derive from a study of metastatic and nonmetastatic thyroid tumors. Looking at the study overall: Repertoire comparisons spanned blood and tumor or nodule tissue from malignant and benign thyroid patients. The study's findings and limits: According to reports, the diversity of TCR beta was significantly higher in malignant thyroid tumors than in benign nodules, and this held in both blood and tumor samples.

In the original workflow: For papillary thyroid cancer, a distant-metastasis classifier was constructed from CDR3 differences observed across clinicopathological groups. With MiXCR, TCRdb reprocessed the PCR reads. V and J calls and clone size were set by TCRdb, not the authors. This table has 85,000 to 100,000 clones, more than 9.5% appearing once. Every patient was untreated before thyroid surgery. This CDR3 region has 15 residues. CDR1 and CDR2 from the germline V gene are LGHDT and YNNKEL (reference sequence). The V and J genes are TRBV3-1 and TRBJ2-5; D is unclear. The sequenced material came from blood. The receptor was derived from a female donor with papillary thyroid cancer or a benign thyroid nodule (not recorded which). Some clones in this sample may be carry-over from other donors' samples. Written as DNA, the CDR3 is TGTGCCAGCAGCCAGGATCCAGCTACGCAAGACACCCAGTACTTC. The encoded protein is CASSQDPATQDTQYF.